The TCR beta chain under discussion was sequenced for a study of breast tumors, draining lymph nodes, adjacent tissues. Germline assignment: CDR1 SGHNT and CDR2 YENEEA. The V gene end was trimmed by 5 bases and the J gene end by 2 bases; junction bases not matched to a gene: 4. The CDR3 totals 14 residues. TCRdb re-called the multiplex PCR reads through MiXCR, storing one row per CDR3 protein. The table lists about 13,000 distinct CDR3 sequences, 55% to 65% of them singletons. The receptor was derived from a female donor with breast cancer. Some clones in this sample may be carry-over from other donors' samples. The sample was tumor-adjacent breast tissue. This chain connects TRBV11-3 to TRBJ2-7; 9 bases match TRBD1. CDR3 sequence: CASSGDRVTYEQYF. For the CDR3, the DNA is TGTGCCAGCAGCGGGGACAGGGTTACCTACGAGCAGTACTTC.